This TCR beta chain came from a study of PD-1 blockade in classical Hodgkin lymphoma. Libraries were prepared by immunoSEQ multiplex PCR; TCRdb keeps only in-frame clonotypes and omits some of them. The table has more than 55,000 clones, 85% to 90% seen once. Germline loops: CDR1 MGHRA, CDR2 YSYEKL. Trimming took 2 bases from V and 2 from J; bases not matched to a gene: 6. This CDR3 has 16 residues. All the patients suffered relapse after autologous stem cell transplantation, and brentuximab vedotin exposure differed. V usage is TRBV4-1 and J usage is TRBJ2-7; 10 bases align to TRBD1. Here the sequenced sample was peripheral blood mononuclear cells (PBMCs), taken before the second cycle of nivolumab. The sequence came from a human donor with classical Hodgkin lymphoma. CDR3 loop: CASSQLTGTGAYEQYF. DNA for the CDR3: TGCGCCAGCAGCCAACTCACCGGGACAGGGGCCTACGAGCAGTACTTC.